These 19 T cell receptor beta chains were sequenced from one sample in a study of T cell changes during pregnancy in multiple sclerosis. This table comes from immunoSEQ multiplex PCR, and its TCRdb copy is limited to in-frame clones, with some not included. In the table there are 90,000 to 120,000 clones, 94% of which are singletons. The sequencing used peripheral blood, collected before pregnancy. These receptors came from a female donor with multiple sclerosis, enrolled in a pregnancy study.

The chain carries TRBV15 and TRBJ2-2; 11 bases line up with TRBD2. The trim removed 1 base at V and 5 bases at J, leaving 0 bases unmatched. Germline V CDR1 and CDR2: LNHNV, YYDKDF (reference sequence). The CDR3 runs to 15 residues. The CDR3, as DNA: TGTGCCACCAGCAGAGGGACTAGCGGGACCGGGGAGCTGTTTTTT. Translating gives CATSRGTSGTGELFF.

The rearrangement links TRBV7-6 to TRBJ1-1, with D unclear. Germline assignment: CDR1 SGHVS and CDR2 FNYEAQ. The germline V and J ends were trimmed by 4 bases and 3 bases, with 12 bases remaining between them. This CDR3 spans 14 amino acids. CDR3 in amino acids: CASSSAGGYTEAFF. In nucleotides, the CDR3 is TGTGCCAGCAGCTCCGCAGGAGGGTACACTGAAGCTTTCTTT.

The CDR3 nucleotides read TGTGCCAGCAGCTTAGCAGCAGGGGCGTTCAGCTATGGCTACACCTTC. It specifies CASSLAAGAFSYGYTF. The chain joins TRBV7-8 to TRBJ1-2; D may be TRBD1 (6 bases). Germline assignment: CDR1 SGHVS and CDR2 FQNEAQ. This CDR3 contains 16 residues. Trimming took off 0 bases at V and 4 bases at J, with 15 bases between the two ends.

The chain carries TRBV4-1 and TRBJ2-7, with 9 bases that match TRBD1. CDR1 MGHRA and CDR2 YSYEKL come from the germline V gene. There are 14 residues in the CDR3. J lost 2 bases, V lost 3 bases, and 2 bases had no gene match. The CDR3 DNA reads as TGCGCCAGCAGCCACCGGGACAGGGCCTACGAGCAGTACTTC. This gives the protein CASSHRDRAYEQYF.

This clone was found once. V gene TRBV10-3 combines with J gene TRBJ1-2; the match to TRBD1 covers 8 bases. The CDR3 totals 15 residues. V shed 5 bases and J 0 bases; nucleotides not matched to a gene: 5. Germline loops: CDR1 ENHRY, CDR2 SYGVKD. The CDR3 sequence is CAISRDRRANYGYTF. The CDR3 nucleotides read TGTGCCATCAGTCGGGACAGGCGGGCTAACTATGGCTACACCTTC.

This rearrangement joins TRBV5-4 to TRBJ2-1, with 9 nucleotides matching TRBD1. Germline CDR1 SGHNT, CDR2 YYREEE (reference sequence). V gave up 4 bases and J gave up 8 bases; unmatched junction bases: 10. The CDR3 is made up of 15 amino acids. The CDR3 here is CASSGGQGIIYEQFF. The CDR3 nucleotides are TGTGCCAGCAGCGGGGGACAGGGTATTATCTATGAGCAGTTCTTC.

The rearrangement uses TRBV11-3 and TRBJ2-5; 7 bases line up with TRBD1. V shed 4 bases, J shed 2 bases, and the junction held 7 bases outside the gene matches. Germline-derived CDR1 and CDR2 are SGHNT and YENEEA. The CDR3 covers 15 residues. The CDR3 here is CASSSNWDRQETQYF. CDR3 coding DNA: TGTGCCAGCAGCTCAAACTGGGACAGACAAGAGACCCAGTACTTC.

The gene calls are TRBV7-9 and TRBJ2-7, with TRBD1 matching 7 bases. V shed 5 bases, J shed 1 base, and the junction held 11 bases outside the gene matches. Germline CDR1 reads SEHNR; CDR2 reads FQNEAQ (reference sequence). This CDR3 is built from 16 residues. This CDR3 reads CASSPPGQQGSYEQYF. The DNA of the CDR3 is TGTGCCAGCAGCCCCCCGGGGCAACAGGGGTCCTACGAGCAGTACTTC.

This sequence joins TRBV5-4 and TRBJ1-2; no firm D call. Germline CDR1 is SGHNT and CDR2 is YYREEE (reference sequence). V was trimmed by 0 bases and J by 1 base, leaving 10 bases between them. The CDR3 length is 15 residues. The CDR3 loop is CASSLEPSSNYGYTF. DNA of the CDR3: TGTGCCAGCAGCTTGGAGCCCTCAAGTAACTATGGCTACACCTTC.

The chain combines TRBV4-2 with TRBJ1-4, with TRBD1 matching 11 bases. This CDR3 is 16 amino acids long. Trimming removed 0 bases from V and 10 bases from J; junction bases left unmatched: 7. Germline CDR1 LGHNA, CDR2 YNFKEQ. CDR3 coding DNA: TGTGCCAGCAGCCAAGATTCCGGGACAGGGGGTGTAAAACTGTTTTTT. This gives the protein CASSQDSGTGGVKLFF.

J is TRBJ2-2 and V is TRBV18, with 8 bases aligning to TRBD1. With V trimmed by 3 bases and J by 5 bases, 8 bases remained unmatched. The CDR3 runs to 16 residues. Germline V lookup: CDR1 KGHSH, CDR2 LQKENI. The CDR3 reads CASSPKTGERTGELFF. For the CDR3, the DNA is TGTGCCAGCTCACCTAAGACAGGGGAGCGTACCGGGGAGCTGTTTTTT. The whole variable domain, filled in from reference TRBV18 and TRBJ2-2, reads NAGVMQNPRHLVRRRGQEARLRCSPMKGHSHVYWYRQLPEEGLKFMVYLQKENIIDESGMPKERFSAEFPKEGPSILRIQQVVRGDSAAYFCASSPKTGERTGELFFGEGSRLTVL.

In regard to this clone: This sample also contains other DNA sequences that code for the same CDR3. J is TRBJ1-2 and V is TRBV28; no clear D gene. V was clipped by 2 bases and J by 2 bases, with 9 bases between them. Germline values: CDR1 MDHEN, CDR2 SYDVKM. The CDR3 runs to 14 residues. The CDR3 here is CASSLGRGNYGYTF. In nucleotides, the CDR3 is TGTGCCAGCAGTTTAGGGCGAGGGAACTATGGCTACACCTTC.

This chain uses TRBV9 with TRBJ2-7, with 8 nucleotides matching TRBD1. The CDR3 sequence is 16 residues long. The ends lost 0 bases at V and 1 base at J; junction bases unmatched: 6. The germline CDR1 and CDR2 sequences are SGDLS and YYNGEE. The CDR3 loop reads CASSVAGGQDSYEQYF. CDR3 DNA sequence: TGTGCCAGCAGCGTAGCTGGGGGACAGGATTCCTACGAGCAGTACTTC. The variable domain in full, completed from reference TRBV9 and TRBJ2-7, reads DSGVTQTPKHLITATGQRVTLRCSPRSGDLSVYWYQQSLDQGLQFLIQYYNGEERAKGNILERFSAQQFPDLHSELNLSSLELGDSALYFCASSVAGGQDSYEQYFGPGTRLTVT.

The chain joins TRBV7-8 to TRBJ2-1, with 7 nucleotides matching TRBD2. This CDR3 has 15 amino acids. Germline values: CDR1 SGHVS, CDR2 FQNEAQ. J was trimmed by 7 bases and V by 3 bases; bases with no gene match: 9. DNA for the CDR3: TGTGCCAGCAGCTTGAGCGCGGGAGATGGAAATGAGCAGTTCTTC. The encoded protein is CASSLSAGDGNEQFF.

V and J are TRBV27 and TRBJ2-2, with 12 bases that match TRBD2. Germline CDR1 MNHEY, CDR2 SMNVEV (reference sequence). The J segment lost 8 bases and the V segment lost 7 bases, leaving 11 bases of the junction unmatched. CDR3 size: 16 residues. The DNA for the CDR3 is TGTGCCAGCACCTATCGGACTAGCGGGATTGGTGGGGAGCTGTTTTTT. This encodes CASTYRTSGIGGELFF.

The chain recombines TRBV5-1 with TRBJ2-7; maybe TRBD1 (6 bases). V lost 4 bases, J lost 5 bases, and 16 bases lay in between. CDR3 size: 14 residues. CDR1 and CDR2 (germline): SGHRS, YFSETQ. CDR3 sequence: CASSELTGRHEQYF. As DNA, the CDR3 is TGCGCCAGCAGCGAGCTTACAGGGCGGCACGAGCAGTACTTC. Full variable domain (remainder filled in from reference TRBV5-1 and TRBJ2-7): KAGVTQTPRYLIKTRGQQVTLSCSPISGHRSVSWYQQTPGQGLQFLFEYFSETQRNKGNFPGRFSGRQFSNSRSEMNVSTLELGDSALYLCASSELTGRHEQYFGPGTRLTVT.

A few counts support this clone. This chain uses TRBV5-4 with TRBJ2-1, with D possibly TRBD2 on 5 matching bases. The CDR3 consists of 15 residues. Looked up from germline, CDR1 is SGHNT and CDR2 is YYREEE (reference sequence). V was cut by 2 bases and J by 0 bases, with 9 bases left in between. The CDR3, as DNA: TGTGCCAGCAGCTTCGTGGGAGCCTCCTACAATGAGCAGTTCTTC. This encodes CASSFVGASYNEQFF. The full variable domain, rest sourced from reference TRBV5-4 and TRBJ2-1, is ETGVTQSPTHLIKTRGQQVTLRCSSQSGHNTVSWYQQALGQGPQFIFQYYREEENGRGNFPPRFSGLQFPNYSSELNVNALELDDSALYLCASSFVGASYNEQFFGPGTRLTVL.

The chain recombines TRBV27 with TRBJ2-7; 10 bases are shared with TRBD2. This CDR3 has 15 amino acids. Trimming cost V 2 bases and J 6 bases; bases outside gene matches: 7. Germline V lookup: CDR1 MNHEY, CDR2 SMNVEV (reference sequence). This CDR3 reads CASSLLAGAPREQYF. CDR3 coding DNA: TGTGCCAGCAGTTTACTAGCGGGAGCGCCCCGCGAGCAGTACTTC.

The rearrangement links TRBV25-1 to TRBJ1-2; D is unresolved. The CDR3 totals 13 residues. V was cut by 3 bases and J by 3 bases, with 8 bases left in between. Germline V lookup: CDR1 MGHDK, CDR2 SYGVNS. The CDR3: CASSDPPDYGYTF. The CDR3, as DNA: TGTGCCAGCAGTGACCCCCCGGACTATGGCTACACCTTC.